Below, 10 T cell receptor beta chains from the same sample are listed, as sequenced in a study of OX40 agonist ivuxolimab in advanced cancers. Here immunoSEQ multiplex PCR was the method, and the copy in TCRdb shows in-frame clones only, minus some. The top ten hold approximately 2.9% of the sample, which has fewer than 90,000 clones, roughly 92% seen once. The sequences come from CD4+ or CD8+ T cells sorted from blood, collected in a trial of the OX40 agonist ivuxolimab. The receptor set was obtained from an adult with an advanced solid tumor such as melanoma, head and neck, liver or kidney cancer.

The chain uses TRBV28 and TRBJ2-3, with TRBD1 matching over 9 bases. Germline CDR1 and CDR2: MDHEN and SYDVKM. V trimming: 8 bases; J trimming: 6 bases; junction bases outside the gene matches: 6. The CDR3 extends over 13 amino acids. The CDR3 loop is CASEGQGSDTQYF. In DNA, the CDR3 is TGTGCCAGCGAGGGACAGGGCTCCGATACGCAGTATTTT.

The chain couples TRBV30 to TRBJ1-1; D gene uncertain. This CDR3 is 13 amino acids long. The germline V gene encodes CDR1 GTSNPN and CDR2 SVGIG (reference sequence). Deletions cut 0 bases from V and 11 bases from J, with 16 bases between. CDR3 DNA: TGTGCCTGGAGTGTACGGGCCTCCTTGCGGGCTTTCTTT. Translation: CAWSVRASLRAFF.

The chain joins TRBV7-9 to TRBJ1-1; D ambiguous. The CDR3 has 13 amino acids. The germline V gene has CDR1 SEHNR and CDR2 FQNEAQ (reference sequence). V lost 5 bases, J lost 1 base, and 8 bases lay in between. The CDR3 region is CASSRIENTEAFF. In DNA form, the CDR3 reads TGTGCCAGCAGCCGTATCGAGAACACTGAAGCTTTCTTT.

V and J are TRBV19 and TRBJ1-2, with TRBD1 as a possible D gene (5 bases). Trimming removed 1 base from V and 0 bases from J, with 12 bases in between. The CDR3 has 16 amino acids. Germline V CDR1 and CDR2: LNHDA, SQIVND (reference sequence). The CDR3 DNA is TGTGCCAGTAGTATAGTGGGAAGGGGACCTAACTATGGCTACACCTTC. Translation: CASSIVGRGPNYGYTF.

The rearrangement links TRBV15 to TRBJ1-6; no firm D call. V was trimmed by 0 bases and J by 9 bases, leaving 12 bases between them. Germline CDR1 LNHNV, CDR2 YYDKDF (reference sequence). The CDR3 sequence is 15 residues long. The CDR3 sequence is CATSRDRAGGSPLHF. CDR3 bases: TGTGCCACCAGCAGAGATCGGGCTGGTGGTTCACCCCTCCACTTT.

As for this clone: The sample has other DNA sequences that encode this CDR3 too. The chain is built from TRBV10-3 and TRBJ2-5, with TRBD2 matching over 8 bases. CDR1 and CDR2 from the germline V gene are ENHRY and SYGVKD. This CDR3 contains 18 residues. The J segment lost 5 bases and the V segment lost 4 bases, leaving 18 bases of the junction unmatched. The DNA of the CDR3 is TGTGCCATCAGTGGAGGGCGGGGCGGGGGGTTCCAAGGGGAGACCCAGTACTTC. Its protein product is CAISGGRGGGFQGETQYF.

The chain couples TRBV4-2 to TRBJ1-6; unclear D gene. This CDR3 is 15 amino acids long. V was trimmed by 2 bases and J by 8 bases, leaving 13 bases between them. Germline values: CDR1 LGHNA, CDR2 YNFKEQ. The CDR3 sequence: CASSQLGWRDSPLHF. Here the CDR3 DNA reads TGTGCCAGCAGCCAATTGGGGTGGAGGGATTCACCCCTCCACTTT.

V and J are TRBV28 and TRBJ2-7, with D unclear. Trimming shortened V by 3 bases and J by 4 bases, and 13 bases separated the two germline ends. This CDR3 is built from 14 residues. The germline V gene has CDR1 MDHEN and CDR2 SYDVKM. In DNA form, the CDR3 reads TGTGCCAGCAGTTTGGTCTACAGTGCGTACGAGCAGTACTTC. Translated, it gives CASSLVYSAYEQYF.

V gene TRBV7-2 combines with J gene TRBJ1-4, with D unclear. Germline-derived CDR1 and CDR2 are SGHTA and FQGNSA. The CDR3 is made up of 12 amino acids. Trimming pared 6 bases from V and 7 bases from J, leaving 9 bases between. CDR3 protein: CASRFKGEKLFF. CDR3 nucleotide sequence: TGTGCCAGCAGATTTAAGGGTGAAAAACTGTTTTTT.

CDR3 sequence: CASTEGWDGYTF. The CDR3 bases are TGTGCCAGTACCGAAGGGTGGGATGGCTACACCTTC. V is TRBV2 and J is TRBJ1-2, with D unresolved. The length of the CDR3 is 12 residues. Germline CDR1 and CDR2: SNHLY and FYNNEI. With 9 bases removed from V and 6 bases from J, the gap between germline ends came to 14 bases.